Listed below are T cell receptor beta chains from one sample, sequenced in a study of cytomegalovirus exposure and HLA in healthy donors. The method was immunoSEQ multiplex PCR; TCRdb's version includes in-frame clones alone and lacks a portion of them. Of roughly 330,000 clones listed, roughly nine tenths are singletons. Sequencing was performed on PBMCs. The receptors stem from a woman in her twenties or thirties in good health and CMV-seropositive. CDR3s include the opening cysteine and the closing phenylalanine or tryptophan. The order of the fields is D gene, J gene, V gene, clone size, CDR3 protein, CDR3 DNA. The D gene is left open where the match is weak. Size tells how often a clone was seen (once, few, many) or the class of an expanded clone, and some rows leave it out.

D: TRBD2
J: TRBJ2-1
V: TRBV28
size: once
CDR3: CASSVKGLAGFYNEQFF
DNA: TGTGCCAGCAGTGTCAAGGGACTAGCTGGATTCTACAATGAGCAGTTCTTC

D: TRBD2
J: TRBJ2-1
V: TRBV5-1
size: .
CDR3: CASSLWTSGVDEQFF
DNA: TGCGCCAGCAGCTTGTGGACTAGCGGTGTGGATGAGCAGTTCTTC

D: .
J: TRBJ2-7
V: TRBV9
size: .
CDR3: CASSVRAGSYEQYF
DNA: TGTGCCAGCAGCGTAAGGGCAGGATCCTACGAGCAGTACTTC

D: TRBD2
J: TRBJ2-7
V: TRBV30
size: .
CDR3: CAWSVGLAGHYEQYF
DNA: TGTGCCTGGAGTGTAGGACTAGCGGGGCACTACGAGCAGTACTTC

D: TRBD1
J: TRBJ1-4
V: TRBV2
size: .
CDR3: CASSERPGTGRKLFF
DNA: TGTGCCAGCAGTGAACGGCCCGGGACAGGGCGAAAACTGTTTTTT

D: .
J: TRBJ1-5
V: TRBV28
size: .
CDR3: CASSFKGLGNQPQHF
DNA: TGTGCCAGCAGTTTTAAGGGATTAGGCAATCAGCCCCAGCATTTT

D: .
J: TRBJ2-3
V: TRBV27
size: .
CDR3: CASSLLSSGTDTQYF
DNA: TGTGCCAGCAGTTTACTGTCTAGCGGCACAGATACGCAGTATTTT

D: .
J: TRBJ1-5
V: TRBV7-6
size: .
CDR3: CASSLEYSNQPQHF
DNA: TGTGCCAGCAGCTTAGAATATAGCAATCAGCCCCAGCATTTT

D: .
J: TRBJ1-4
V: TRBV5-1
size: few
CDR3: CASSFGSGGEKLFF
DNA: TGCGCCAGCAGCTTTGGGTCAGGTGGTGAAAAACTGTTTTTT

D: .
J: TRBJ2-7
V: TRBV28
size: .
CDR3: CASSLTPVGREQYF
DNA: TGTGCCAGCAGTTTGACTCCGGTGGGGCGCGAGCAGTACTTC

D: .
J: TRBJ1-4
V: TRBV30
size: once
CDR3: CAWKGVGEKLFF
DNA: TGTGCCTGGAAGGGAGTGGGTGAAAAACTGTTTTTT

D: .
J: TRBJ2-1
V: TRBV28
size: .
CDR3: CASSFGQGLSSYNEQFF
DNA: TGTGCCAGCAGTTTCGGGCAGGGTTTGAGCTCCTACAATGAGCAGTTCTTC

D: TRBD1
J: TRBJ2-7
V: TRBV5-1
size: .
CDR3: CASSFNADRGTSYEQYF
DNA: TGCGCCAGCAGCTTTAACGCGGACAGGGGGACCTCCTACGAGCAGTACTTC

D: .
J: TRBJ2-1
V: TRBV19
size: .
CDR3: CASSHFNNEQFF
DNA: TGTGCCAGTAGTCACTTTAACAATGAGCAGTTCTTC

D: .
J: TRBJ2-5
V: TRBV7-8
size: .
CDR3: CASSLGNGQETQYF
DNA: TGTGCCAGCAGCTTAGGGAACGGACAAGAGACCCAGTACTTC

D: TRBD2
J: TRBJ2-7
V: TRBV7-2
size: .
CDR3: CASRGSSGPYEQYF
DNA: TGTGCCAGCAGGGGCTCTAGCGGACCCTACGAGCAGTACTTC

D: TRBD1
J: TRBJ1-2
V: TRBV4-2
size: few
CDR3: CASSQGGLGQGFNGYTF
DNA: TGTGCCAGCAGCCAAGGAGGCTTGGGACAGGGCTTCAATGGCTACACCTTC

D: .
J: TRBJ2-7
V: TRBV11-2
size: .
CDR3: CASSLGSEQYF
DNA: TGTGCCAGCAGCTTAGGGTCCGAGCAGTACTTC

D: .
J: TRBJ1-1
V: TRBV6-5
size: .
CDR3: CASSYVPGGEAFF
DNA: TGTGCCAGCAGTTACGTCCCCGGGGGTGAAGCTTTCTTT

D: .
J: TRBJ2-2
V: TRBV15
size: .
CDR3: CATSRDISTGELFF
DNA: TGTGCCACCAGCAGGGACATTTCGACCGGGGAGCTGTTTTTT

D: TRBD1
J: TRBJ2-1
V: TRBV28
size: .
CDR3: CASSLWGQSGNVGSYNEQFF
DNA: TGTGCCAGCAGTTTATGGGGACAGTCAGGAAATGTAGGCTCCTACAATGAGCAGTTCTTC

D: .
J: TRBJ1-4
V: TRBV9
size: .
CDR3: CASSGGGGPNEKLFF
DNA: TGTGCCAGCAGCGGCGGTGGGGGACCTAATGAAAAACTGTTTTTT

D: TRBD1
J: TRBJ2-7
V: TRBV7-8
size: .
CDR3: CASSPRTGGQYEQYF
DNA: TGTGCCAGCAGCCCAAGGACAGGGGGACAATACGAGCAGTACTTC

D: .
J: TRBJ1-1
V: TRBV4-1
size: .
CDR3: CASSPSRGVNTEAFF
DNA: TGCGCCAGCAGCCCCAGCCGGGGCGTGAACACTGAAGCTTTCTTT

D: TRBD1
J: TRBJ1-6
V: TRBV30
size: .
CDR3: CAWSPRTGGSNSPLHF
DNA: TGTGCCTGGAGCCCGAGGACAGGCGGCTCGAATTCACCCCTCCACTTT

D: .
J: TRBJ2-7
V: TRBV5-6
size: .
CDR3: CASSFIVSYEQYF
DNA: TGTGCCAGCAGCTTTATCGTCTCCTACGAGCAGTACTTC

D: TRBD1
J: TRBJ1-1
V: TRBV2
size: .
CDR3: CASSLGQGRTEAFF
DNA: TGTGCCAGCAGCCTGGGACAGGGGAGGACTGAAGCTTTCTTT

D: .
J: TRBJ1-5
V: TRBV19
size: .
CDR3: CASSWQPGNQPQHF
DNA: TGTGCCAGTAGTTGGCAGCCCGGCAATCAGCCCCAGCATTTT

D: .
J: TRBJ2-3
V: TRBV4-1
size: .
CDR3: CASSQDQKQYF
DNA: TGCGCCAGCAGTCAAGATCAGAAGCAGTATTTT

D: TRBD1
J: TRBJ1-1
V: TRBV18
size: .
CDR3: CASSATGVGTEAFF
DNA: TGTGCCAGCTCAGCCACAGGGGTTGGCACTGAAGCTTTCTTT

D: TRBD2
J: TRBJ2-5
V: TRBV27
size: .
CDR3: CASSPRGSGKQETQYF
DNA: TGTGCCAGCAGTCCCCGGGGTAGCGGGAAGCAGGAGACCCAGTACTTC

D: .
J: TRBJ2-7
V: TRBV7-9
size: .
CDR3: CASSQTGRGFEQYF
DNA: TGTGCCAGCAGCCAAACCGGACGGGGGTTCGAGCAGTACTTC

D: .
J: TRBJ2-4
V: TRBV7-9
size: .
CDR3: CASSLWGNIQYF
DNA: TGTGCCAGCAGCTTATGGGGAAACATTCAGTACTTC

D: .
J: TRBJ2-3
V: TRBV7-8
size: .
CDR3: CASSLVGWDTQYF
DNA: TGTGCCAGCAGCCTCGTCGGGTGGGATACGCAGTATTTT

D: .
J: TRBJ2-2
V: TRBV27
size: .
CDR3: CASSFSPTGAGELFF
DNA: TGTGCCAGCAGTTTTTCGCCGACCGGCGCCGGGGAGCTGTTTTTT

D: TRBD2
J: TRBJ2-1
V: TRBV19
size: .
CDR3: CASSKGLAGGLGNEQFF
DNA: TGTGCCAGTAGTAAGGGACTAGCGGGAGGGCTTGGGAATGAGCAGTTCTTC

D: TRBD1
J: TRBJ2-7
V: TRBV5-1
size: once
CDR3: CASYGTGSYEQYF
DNA: TGCGCCAGCTACGGGACAGGGAGCTACGAGCAGTACTTC

D: TRBD2
J: TRBJ2-7
V: TRBV4-3
size: .
CDR3: CASSHSATSGNIYEQYF
DNA: TGCGCCAGCAGCCACTCCGCCACTAGCGGGAACATCTACGAGCAGTACTTC

D: TRBD2
J: TRBJ2-5
V: TRBV4-3
size: .
CDR3: CASSQVPGLAGKQETQYF
DNA: TGCGCCAGCAGCCAAGTCCCGGGACTAGCGGGGAAGCAAGAGACCCAGTACTTC

D: .
J: TRBJ2-5
V: TRBV5-5
size: .
CDR3: CASSLDPLETQYF
DNA: TGTGCCAGCAGCTTGGACCCTCTGGAGACCCAGTACTTC

D: .
J: TRBJ1-2
V: TRBV6-5
size: once
CDR3: CASVGEGGRGYTF
DNA: TGTGCCAGCGTGGGGGAGGGCGGTCGAGGCTACACCTTC

D: TRBD1
J: TRBJ2-3
V: TRBV5-4
size: .
CDR3: CASSGGTGSRLSTDTQYF
DNA: TGTGCCAGCAGCGGCGGGACAGGCTCGCGCCTAAGCACAGATACGCAGTATTTT

D: TRBD2
J: TRBJ2-1
V: TRBV28
size: .
CDR3: CASSLWTSGGYNEQFF
DNA: TGTGCCAGCAGTTTATGGACTAGCGGGGGTTACAATGAGCAGTTCTTC

D: .
J: TRBJ1-2
V: TRBV4-3
size: once
CDR3: CASSQETAANYGYTF
DNA: TGCGCCAGCAGCCAAGAGACGGCAGCTAACTATGGCTACACCTTC

D: .
J: TRBJ1-6
V: TRBV28
size: .
CDR3: CASSFSTGLRHSPLHF
DNA: TGTGCCAGCAGTTTCTCGACAGGCTTAAGGCATTCACCCCTCCACTTT

D: TRBD1
J: TRBJ2-1
V: TRBV5-8
size: .
CDR3: CASSWNYRGPYNEQFF
DNA: TGTGCCAGCAGCTGGAACTACAGGGGCCCTTACAATGAGCAGTTCTTC

D: .
J: TRBJ2-7
V: TRBV7-9
size: once
CDR3: CASSARAYEQYF
DNA: TGTGCCAGCTCGGCGCGTGCCTACGAGCAGTACTTC

D: TRBD2
J: TRBJ2-1
V: TRBV6-5
size: .
CDR3: CASIKREGYNEQFF
DNA: TGTGCCAGCATAAAGCGGGAGGGGTACAATGAGCAGTTCTTC

D: TRBD1
J: TRBJ2-7
V: TRBV28
size: .
CDR3: CASSDTGTGTYEQYF
DNA: TGTGCCAGCAGCGATACCGGGACAGGAACCTACGAGCAGTACTTC

D: .
J: TRBJ2-3
V: TRBV9
size: .
CDR3: CASSVALPAGGDTQYF
DNA: TGTGCCAGCAGCGTAGCTTTACCCGCAGGGGGGGATACGCAGTATTTT

D: .
J: TRBJ2-1
V: TRBV29-1
size: .
CDR3: CSVLTRNEQFF
DNA: TGCAGCGTCTTGACCCGGAATGAGCAGTTCTTC

D: .
J: TRBJ2-4
V: TRBV18
size: .
CDR3: CASSPGSAQGAKNIQYF
DNA: TGTGCCAGCTCCCCGGGTTCAGCGCAGGGGGCCAAAAACATTCAGTACTTC

D: .
J: TRBJ1-5
V: TRBV1
size: .
CDR3: CTSSPSPGTGYQPQHF
DNA: TGCACCAGCAGCCCTAGTCCTGGGACAGGGTATCAGCCCCAGCATTTT

D: .
J: TRBJ1-3
V: TRBV7-2
size: .
CDR3: CASSKPQGPGNTIYF
DNA: TGTGCCAGCAGCAAACCCCAGGGTCCCGGAAACACCATATATTTT